Shown below are 6 T cell receptor beta chains from a single sample sequenced in a study of blood T cell repertoires in COVID-19. Sequencing used immunoSEQ multiplex PCR; TCRdb keeps in-frame clones, though not all of them. The sample contains 180,000 or so clones, 70% to 90% of which appear only once. The sequencing input was peripheral blood. These receptors all stem from a human donor with active or convalescent COVID-19. The donor label of this sample is uncertain.

CDR3 in DNA: TGTGCCAGCAGTTTGACAGGGGTAGGACCCCTCCACTTT. The encoded protein is CASSLTGVGPLHF. The chain uses TRBV28 and TRBJ1-6, with 8 bases that match TRBD1. V was pared by 3 bases and J by 12 bases, with 4 bases of the junction left unmatched. Germline V gene lookup returns CDR1 MDHEN and CDR2 SYDVKM. This CDR3 is 13 amino acids long.

The rearrangement uses TRBV11-2 and TRBJ2-5, with D possibly TRBD1 on 5 matching bases. Germline values: CDR1 SGHAT, CDR2 FQNNGV. The CDR3 spans 15 residues. V gave up 4 bases and J gave up 1 base, with 13 bases separating them. The CDR3 DNA follows: TGTGCCAGCAGCTCGAACCCAGGGCCCCAAGAGACCCAGTACTTC. Encoded protein: CASSSNPGPQETQYF.

This sequence joins TRBV2 and TRBJ2-7; a possible D gene is TRBD1 (5 bases). This CDR3 has 15 residues. Germline CDR1 and CDR2: SNHLY and FYNNEI. Trimming cost V 5 bases and J 5 bases, with 19 bases left between them. The CDR3: CASSIPPQGVDEQYF. The DNA for the CDR3 is TGTGCCAGCAGTATCCCCCCCCAGGGTGTCGACGAGCAGTACTTC.

The rearrangement joins TRBV11-2 to TRBJ2-7; TRBD2 agrees at 7 bases. The CDR3 spans 14 residues. With V trimmed by 5 bases and J by 0 bases, 4 bases remained unmatched. Germline V lookup: CDR1 SGHAT, CDR2 FQNNGV. CDR3 residues: CASSGGGISYEQYF. The CDR3 nucleotides read TGTGCCAGCAGCGGCGGGGGAATCTCCTACGAGCAGTACTTC. Supplemented by reference TRBV11-2 and TRBJ2-7, the full variable domain reads EAGVAQSPRYKIIEKRQSVAFWCNPISGHATLYWYQQILGQGPKLLIQFQNNGVVDDSQLPKDRFSAERLKGVDSTLKIQPAKLEDSAVYLCASSGGGISYEQYFGPGTRLTVT.

The genes are TRBV7-2 and TRBJ1-2, with unresolved D. Trimming pared 1 base from V and 3 bases from J, leaving 12 bases between. The CDR3 extends over 15 amino acids. CDR1 is SGHTA, CDR2 FQGNSA, per germline. CDR3 loop: CASSLVSGFDYGYTF. CDR3 coding DNA: TGTGCCAGCAGCTTAGTAAGCGGGTTCGACTATGGCTACACCTTC.

The rearrangement joins TRBV24-1 to TRBJ2-2; 12 nucleotides align to TRBD1. Per the germline V gene, CDR1 is KGHDR and CDR2 is SFDVKD. The V and J ends lost 7 bases and 7 bases, in that order; junction bases with no gene match: 6. The CDR3 totals 15 residues. The CDR3 loop is CATSRDRGLGGELFF. CDR3 sequence (DNA): TGTGCCACCAGCAGGGACAGGGGGCTGGGCGGGGAGCTGTTTTTT.